This entry lists 14 T cell receptor beta chains sequenced from one sample in a study of regulatory T cells in long-lasting Graves disease. Time point given: persistent/refractory GD, antithyroid drugs over 5 years with positive TRAb. Scientists built the TCR library using RNA that was extracted from PBMCs. Arm-PCR of CDR3 regions with iRepertoire HTBI primers generated TCR beta libraries. TCRdb used MiXCR to reprocess the multiplex PCR reads, holding one entry per CDR3 protein. The profile covers 450,000 or so distinct CDR3 sequences, with around 21% appearing a single time and over 7.5% taken by the ten largest. Sample: peripheral blood mononuclear cells (PBMCs), taken when the disease was refractory, from a patient treated with antithyroid drugs. All receptors come from a female donor with Graves disease.

The DNA for the CDR3 is TGTGCCAGCAGTGCGGGAGAGAGCTACAATGAGCAGTTCTTC. This encodes CASSAGESYNEQFF. The chain carries TRBV28 and TRBJ2-1; 7 bases align to TRBD2. The germline CDR1 and CDR2 sequences are MDHEN and SYDVKM. The V gene end was trimmed by 5 bases and the J gene end by 3 bases; junction bases not matched to a gene: 4. The CDR3 is 14 amino acids.

This clonotype was observed at least ten times. The rearrangement joins TRBV24-1 to TRBJ2-5; D remains ambiguous. This CDR3 has 16 amino acids. V shed 3 bases and J shed 1 base, with 14 bases lying between them. CDR1 KGHDR and CDR2 SFDVKD come from the germline V gene. The CDR3 bases are TGTGCCACCAGTGATCCGCAACACGGGTTCCAAGAGACCCAGTACTTC. It codes for CATSDPQHGFQETQYF.

The chain uses TRBV30 and TRBJ1-5; D gene uncertain. The CDR3 totals 13 residues. Germline V gene data show CDR1 as GTSNPN and CDR2 as SVGIG (reference sequence). V was trimmed by 3 bases and J by 3 bases, leaving 9 bases between them. This chain's CDR3 is CAWSPGYNQPQHF. CDR3 sequence (DNA): TGTGCCTGGAGCCCGGGGTACAATCAGCCCCAGCATTTT.

CDR3 in DNA: TGCGCCAGCAGCTGGAGGAAACGACTAGCGGGAGCCTACGAGCAGTACTTC. Its translation: CASSWRKRLAGAYEQYF. This rearrangement joins TRBV5-1 to TRBJ2-7, with 12 bases fitting TRBD2. The V gene end was trimmed by 3 bases and the J gene end by 2 bases; junction bases not matched to a gene: 9. The CDR3 runs 17 residues. Germline values: CDR1 SGHRS, CDR2 YFSETQ.

This clonotype has a handful of counts. The chain links TRBV6-5 to TRBJ2-7, with D maybe TRBD1 (6 bases). V was clipped by 2 bases and J by 5 bases, with 16 bases between them. CDR1 and CDR2 (germline): MNHEY, SVGAGI. There are 15 residues in the CDR3. The CDR3, as DNA: TGTGCCAGCAGTTACGGGGGAGTGGGGGCCCACGAGCAGTACTTC. Protein sequence: CASSYGGVGAHEQYF.

Ten or more counts support this clonotype. The CDR3 protein is CAWEKPGQTNEKLFF. CDR3 nucleotide sequence: TGTGCCTGGGAGAAACCGGGACAGACTAATGAAAAACTGTTTTTT. V and J are TRBV30 and TRBJ1-4, with 7 bases aligning to TRBD1. The CDR3 totals 15 residues. Losses at the gene ends were 5 bases for V and 2 bases for J; bases not matched to a gene: 8. The germline CDR1 and CDR2 sequences are GTSNPN and SVGIG (reference sequence).

This clonotype appeared many times. V is TRBV27 and J is TRBJ1-1, with TRBD1 identical over 11 bases. Germline CDR1 reads MNHEY; CDR2 reads SMNVEV (reference sequence). The CDR3 is 15 residues long. The V gene end was trimmed by 1 base and the J gene end by 4 bases; junction bases not matched to a gene: 2. CDR3: CASSLFGTGGTEAFF. The CDR3 nucleotides read TGTGCCAGCAGTTTATTTGGGACAGGGGGCACTGAAGCTTTCTTT.

At least ten counts were recorded for this clonotype. The rearrangement joins TRBV6-1 to TRBJ1-1, with D possibly matching TRBD1 (5 bases). Germline values: CDR1 MNHNS, CDR2 SASEGT. The V and J ends lost 6 bases and 1 base respectively, with 12 bases between them. The CDR3 sequence is 14 residues long. CDR3 residues: CASRPRTSNTEAFF. CDR3 in DNA: TGTGCCAGCAGACCCCGGACATCGAACACTGAAGCTTTCTTT.

This clonotype was observed a handful of times. The V gene is TRBV14, the J gene TRBJ2-2; D not certain. The CDR3 length is 17 residues. CDR1 SGHDN and CDR2 FVKESK come from the germline V gene. Trimming took 2 bases from V and 4 from J, leaving 17 bases between them. CDR3 coding DNA: TGTGCCAGCAGCCAAATACCGGGCCTAGAGTTCACCGGGGAGCTGTTTTTT. It translates to CASSQIPGLEFTGELFF. Using reference TRBV14 and TRBJ2-2 for the parts outside the CDR3, the full variable domain is EAGVTQFPSHSVIEKGQTVTLRCDPISGHDNLYWYRRVMGKEIKFLLHFVKESKQDESGMPNNRFLAERTGGTYSTLKVQPAELEDSGVYFCASSQIPGLEFTGELFFGEGSRLTVL.

A few counts support this clonotype. The V gene is TRBV6-2 or TRBV6-3, the J gene TRBJ1-1, with 9 bases fitting TRBD1. This CDR3 contains 16 residues. The germline V gene has CDR1 MNHEY and CDR2 SVGEGT. V was pared by 6 bases and J by 5 bases, with 13 bases of the junction left unmatched. The CDR3 coding sequence is TGTGCCAGCAGGCATACAGGGGGCTTGATTTCGACTGAAGCTTTCTTT. It specifies CASRHTGGLISTEAFF.

This clonotype appeared many times. The J gene is TRBJ2-2, the V gene TRBV2; TRBD2 matches 10 bases. CDR3 length: 19 residues. From germline, CDR1 is SNHLY and CDR2 FYNNEI. The junction had 19 bases not matched to a gene; V was cut back by 6 bases and J by 6 bases. CDR3 DNA sequence: TGTGCCAGCAGCGAGCTCTTTCTAGCGGGAGAGAGAGAGGCCGGGGAGCTGTTTTTT. It yields the protein CASSELFLAGEREAGELFF.

This clonotype appeared many times. The chain uses TRBV5-1 and TRBJ1-1, with a possible D match to TRBD1 (5 bases). CDR1 is SGHRS, CDR2 YFSETQ, per germline. The V end was cut by 8 bases, the J end by 5 bases, with 16 bases between. The CDR3 sequence is 13 residues long. As DNA, the CDR3 is TGCGCCAGTAGCGTGAGCCCAGGGACTGAAGCTTTCTTT. This codes for CASSVSPGTEAFF.

This clonotype was recorded at least ten times. The chain employs TRBV12-3 or TRBV12-4 and TRBJ2-7; the match to TRBD2 covers 10 bases. The CDR3 is 14 residues long. J gave up 4 bases and V 5 bases, and 5 bases lay outside the gene matches. CDR3 nucleotides: TGTGCCAGCAGTGGCACTAGCGGGAAGTACGAGCAGTACTTC. Translated: CASSGTSGKYEQYF.

This clonotype was seen a handful of times. This sequence joins TRBV19 and TRBJ2-7; D is unclear. CDR3 length: 14 amino acids. V was clipped by 6 bases and J by 6 bases, with 18 bases between them. CDR1 LNHDA and CDR2 SQIVND come from the germline V gene (reference sequence). CDR3 sequence (DNA): TGTGCCAGTAGCCCATCGACCGGATCTGTCGAGCAGTACTTC. Protein product: CASSPSTGSVEQYF.